Here is one T cell receptor beta chain with its context. There are a few counts of this clonotype. It lacks a known antigen. Within one base of it there is no much larger clone, and no base qualities were kept. This record comes from a study of early T cells in non-severe SARS-CoV-2 infection (dated by TCRdb to 2020 to 2022). The study in broad terms: Because TCR sequencing was done on bulk RNA from unsorted whole blood, the alpha and beta chains could not be paired. General conclusions and limits of the study: VDJdb matching was skewed toward anti-spike CD8 responses and likely underestimated virus-specific expansions, missing private and CD4 specificities.

Library creation used 5' RACE. The instrument given in TCRdb is NextSeq 500. In the TCR library protocol, unique molecular identifiers were attached to individual cDNA molecules to correct for PCR bias and sequencing error. Sequencing covered both TCR alpha and beta chains, and within each sample the abundances of alpha and beta sequences were tightly co-correlated. The authors' analysis ran thus. Decombinator V4 was used to annotate the V gene, J gene and CDR3 of the TCR sequences. TCRs were defined as expanded if a significant change between any two time points was detected under a Poisson model with p below 0.0001. Abundances of TCRs were expressed as counts per million after normalisation to the total number of TCRs sequenced in each sample. TRAV1-2 paired with TRAJ12, TRAJ20 or TRAJ33 defined MAIT TCRs, while TRAV10 paired with TRAJ18 defined iNKT TCRs. A search of VDJdb, accessed on 1 November 2021, was run for TCRs annotated to CMV, EBV and SARS-CoV-2, with TCRs annotated for multiple antigens excluded. TCRdb passed the public sequencing reads through fastp at Q25 and MiXCR, retaining productive beta sequences. Rows with one shared CDR3 protein collapse into an entry with the most common genes and DNA. The V and J calls follow TCRdb's processing rather than the paper's. The sample contains 95,000 to 100,000 distinct CDR3 sequences, approximately 11% of them found a single time. Clones ranked in the top ten supply 4.5% to 5.5% of the sample.

A case-control design nested within a healthcare worker cohort in London, UK, was used, with weekly nasopharyngeal swab PCR tests and blood sampling performed. Between 23 and 31 March 2020, the week of the UK lockdown, healthcare workers were enrolled and then followed up weekly for as long as 16 weeks. Spanning cysteine to phenylalanine, the CDR3 consists of 15 amino acids. The read is trimmed to its CDR3 DNA, 45 bases read in frame from base 1. CDR1 is given as SGHKS and CDR2 as YYEKEE, both from the germline V gene (reference sequence). The trim is 0 bases for V and 2 bases for J, with a gap of 11 bases between the germline ends.

The chain joins TRBV5-5 to TRBJ2-5, with the D assignment possibly TRBD1 or TRBD2, given 5 matching bases for each. The sample was whole blood. The receptor's source is an adult who was a healthcare worker with PCR-confirmed SARS-CoV-2 infection or an uninfected control (not recorded which). The sequence in DNA is TGTGCCAGCAGCTTGGTAGGGACGGGGCAAGAGACCCAGTACTTC. Translated, this gives CASSLVGTGQETQYF.